This T cell receptor beta chain was captured in a study of T-cell reconstitution after alpha-beta-depleted transplantation in children. Study-wide points: T-cell counts and diversity at one year post-transplant came mainly from newly produced T cells. The study reportedly traced alpha-beta T cells about two months after transplant to several hundred expanded graft clones. The origin of high day-60 TCRbeta diversity in some patients lay in surviving recipient T cells and thymic progenitors.

Unique molecular identifiers tagged the TCRbeta library. TCRdb analysed the PCR reads with MiXCR anew, one entry per CDR3 protein. Here the sample spans approximately 520,000 distinct CDR3 sequences, approximately 10% being singletons. This clonotype was detected only a few times. The target antigen is unknown. Deletions cut 0 bases from V and 1 base from J, with 10 bases between. Germline-derived CDR1 and CDR2 are MNHEY and SVGAGI. The CDR3 is 16 amino acids. This clonotype was obtained from a female patient aged 2 to 10 who had a stem cell transplant for aplastic anemia, so the T cells may come from the graft donor. The sequencing used PBMCs, mostly from graft donor cells, collected 180 days after TCRalphabeta/CD19-depleted stem cell transplant. This rearrangement joins TRBV6-5 to TRBJ2-1; tentative D call: TRBD2 (5 bases). The CDR3 reads CASSYSGGLSYNEQFF. DNA for the CDR3: TGTGCCAGCAGTTACTCTGGAGGCCTATCCTACAATGAGCAGTTCTTC.